This entry lists 13 T cell receptor beta chains sequenced from one sample in a study of CD8 T cells in ankylosing spondylitis. Notes on the study in general: The study identified a TCR beta motif of under ten highly homologous variants that appeared characteristic of ankylosing spondylitis blood.

No antigen has been assigned to these receptors. From the 5' RACE reads, TCRdb called clonotypes with MiXCR, one entry per CDR3 protein. The sample shows some 840,000 distinct CDR3 sequences, 10% to 15% of them seen only once. The sequenced sample was blood, either unsorted or a sorted T cell fraction (not recorded which). These receptors all come from a male donor with ankylosing spondylitis.

In its sample, this clonotype was seen many times. This chain joins TRBV11-2 and TRBJ1-1; D not resolved. CDR3 length equals 13 residues. Trimming removed 0 bases from V and 10 bases from J, with 12 bases in between. Germline V gives CDR1 SGHAT, CDR2 FQNNGV. The chain's CDR3 is CASSLEGGLGAFF. The CDR3 DNA sequence: TGTGCCAGCAGCTTAGAGGGAGGACTGGGAGCTTTCTTT.

The rearrangement links TRBV20-1 to TRBJ2-7, with 7 bases aligning to TRBD1. CDR1 and CDR2 (germline): DFQATT, SNEGSKA (reference sequence). The ends lost 0 bases at V and 4 bases at J; junction bases unmatched: 9. CDR3 length: 15 residues. The CDR3 here is CSARDQGQWGYEQYF. DNA for the CDR3: TGCAGTGCTAGAGATCAGGGACAGTGGGGATACGAGCAGTACTTC.

This clonotype was detected ten times or more. The chain recombines TRBV6-1 with TRBJ2-1; 8 nucleotides agree with TRBD2. The germline V gene encodes CDR1 MNHNS and CDR2 SASEGT. V dropped 6 bases and J dropped 7; count of bases not matched to a gene: 5. The CDR3 totals 13 residues. CDR3 amino acids: CASRPSGQNEQFF. CDR3 nucleotides: TGTGCCAGCAGGCCTAGCGGGCAGAATGAGCAGTTCTTC.

This clonotype came up once. The chain links TRBV4-2 to TRBJ2-2; TRBD1 is a possible D gene (6 bases). The CDR3 has 17 residues. Trimming pared 0 bases from V and 3 bases from J, leaving 14 bases between. CDR1 and CDR2 (germline): LGHNA, YNFKEQ. CDR3 loop: CASSQDAWDTHTGELFF. The CDR3 nucleotides are TGTGCCAGCAGCCAAGACGCCTGGGACACCCACACCGGGGAGCTGTTTTTT.

This chain joins TRBV20-1 and TRBJ2-7; perhaps TRBD1 as D (5 bases). The CDR3 runs to 13 residues. CDR1 DFQATT and CDR2 SNEGSKA come from the germline V gene (reference sequence). Deletions cut 7 bases from V and 2 bases from J, with 15 bases between. In nucleotides, the CDR3 is TGCAGTGTTGGGGTGGGGCTTGCCTACGAGCAGTACTTC. Encoded protein: CSVGVGLAYEQYF.

This clonotype has only a few counts. CDR3 sequence: CASSYSLRSPSYEQYF. For the CDR3, the DNA is TGTGCCAGCAGTTACTCTCTTCGCAGTCCCTCTTACGAGCAGTACTTC. The rearrangement links TRBV6-2 or TRBV6-3 to TRBJ2-7; D not certain. Germline lookup yields CDR1 MNHEY and CDR2 SVGEGT. CDR3 length: 16 residues. The ends were cut back, 0 bases at V and 4 bases at J, with 16 bases in the middle.

This sequence joins TRBV3-1 and TRBJ2-5; 7 bases agree with TRBD1. In germline, CDR1 is LGHDT, CDR2 YNNKEL (reference sequence). V was pared by 3 bases and J by 0 bases, with 4 bases of the junction left unmatched. The CDR3 loop spans 15 amino acids. The chain's CDR3 is CASSHPGTDQETQYF. As DNA, the CDR3 is TGTGCCAGCAGCCACCCCGGGACAGACCAAGAGACCCAGTACTTC.

This chain links TRBV20-1 with TRBJ2-1, with 8 nucleotides matching TRBD2. This CDR3 contains 14 residues. After removal of 2 bases from V and 7 bases from J, the junction contained 7 bases not matched to a gene. Germline V lookup: CDR1 DFQATT, CDR2 SNEGSKA (reference sequence). CDR3 in DNA: TGCAGTGCTAGACTAGCGGGTTACGTGAATGAGCAGTTCTTC. As protein: CSARLAGYVNEQFF.

This clonotype was found a few times. The chain carries TRBV24-1 and TRBJ1-5, with TRBD1 matching over 7 bases. V lost 7 bases to trimming and J lost 3 bases; unmatched junction nucleotides: 2. Germline values: CDR1 KGHDR, CDR2 SFDVKD. CDR3 length: 13 residues. The CDR3 DNA reads TGTGCCACCAGGGGGACAGTCAATCAGCCCCAGCATTTT. It codes for CATRGTVNQPQHF.

This clonotype was counted between two and nine times. J is TRBJ2-3 and V is TRBV7-9, with D unresolved. Between the trimmed V and J ends, which lost 7 bases and 2 bases, there was a span of 22 bases. There are 17 residues in the CDR3. CDR1 is SEHNR, CDR2 FQNEAQ, per germline (reference sequence). CDR3 bases: TGTGCCAGCATTACCAATCCCACAGCACTTCCCACAGATACGCAGTATTTT. This codes for CASITNPTALPTDTQYF.

The chain is built from TRBV5-5 and TRBJ2-2; the D is unclear. CDR3 length: 14 residues. The V end was cut by 2 bases, the J end by 3 bases, with 8 bases between. Germline loops: CDR1 SGHKS, CDR2 YYEKEE (reference sequence). DNA for the CDR3: TGTGCCAGCAGCTTCGTCGGATACACCGGGGAGCTGTTTTTT. Its protein product is CASSFVGYTGELFF.

This sequence joins TRBV6-2 or TRBV6-3 and TRBJ2-3; D is tentatively TRBD1 or TRBD2 (5 bases each). V was shortened by 7 bases and J by 0 bases, with 14 bases between the two germline ends. This CDR3 has 15 amino acids. CDR1 and CDR2 from the germline V gene are MNHEY and SVGEGT. CDR3 nucleotide sequence: TGTGCCAGCACCCAACTCCGGGACAGCACAGATACGCAGTATTTT. Protein: CASTQLRDSTDTQYF.

Points on this clonotype: A junction end diverges from the germline sequence, so it may reflect a read error. This chain uses TRBV5-6 with TRBJ2-1, with D hard to call. This CDR3 spans 14 amino acids. Germline CDR1 reads SGHDT; CDR2 reads YYEEEE. The CDR3 here is CASSLRRDYNERFF. In DNA, the CDR3 is TGTGCCAGCAGCTTGAGGAGAGATTACAATGAGCGGTTCTTC.